The 4 T cell receptor beta chains listed next were all sequenced from one sample in a study of cytomegalovirus exposure and HLA in healthy donors. Researchers ran the PCR with 60 Vbeta and 13 Jbeta primers. Measured with immunoSEQ multiplex PCR; TCRdb has only the in-frame clones, and not every one. Counted here are about 170,000 clones, around 78% occurring once; the ten biggest clones make up 2% to 2.5%. The sample taken for sequencing was PBMCs. These receptors were obtained from a woman in her twenties or thirties in good health and CMV-seropositive.

J is TRBJ2-2 and V is TRBV5-6; D might be TRBD2 (5 bases). Germline V gives CDR1 SGHDT, CDR2 YYEEEE. The CDR3 is 15 residues long. V lost 4 bases and J lost 5, with 15 bases in between. In nucleotides, the CDR3 is TGTGCCAGCAGCAGATGGGGAGACTATACCGGGGAGCTGTTTTTT. Its protein product is CASSRWGDYTGELFF.

The chain has TRBV5-1 and TRBJ1-2; D is uncertain. CDR1 SGHRS and CDR2 YFSETQ come from the germline V gene. The CDR3 length is 13 residues. Trimming stripped 4 bases from V and 0 bases from J, with 7 bases between. The CDR3 DNA follows: TGCGCCAGCAGCCGCGATCCTAACTATGGCTACACCTTC. Its protein is CASSRDPNYGYTF.

The chain is built from TRBV7-2 and TRBJ2-2, with D possibly TRBD2 on 6 matching bases. Looked up from germline, CDR1 is SGHTA and CDR2 is FQGNSA. Trimming removed 7 bases at V and 4 bases at J, with 13 bases between. This CDR3 contains 14 residues. CDR3 nucleotide sequence: TGTGCCAGCACCATAAGGCGGGGCACCGGGGAGCTGTTTTTT. Its translation is CASTIRRGTGELFF.

This clone was seen a few times. The V gene is TRBV6-1, the J gene TRBJ1-5, with a possible D match to TRBD1 (5 bases). The CDR3 length is 13 residues. Per the germline V gene, CDR1 is MNHNS and CDR2 is SASEGT. V lost 5 bases, J lost 6 bases, and 11 bases lay in between. CDR3 protein: CASSKVTGQPQHF. In DNA, the CDR3 is TGTGCCAGCAGTAAGGTCACAGGTCAGCCCCAGCATTTT.